This TCR beta chain was found in a study of graft-versus-host responses after intestinal transplantation. Comment on this clone: Its matching antigen is unknown.

Produced via immunoSEQ multiplex PCR; TCRdb's table is partial and in-frame only. The data contain about 82,000 clones, 91% of them singletons. Notes on the study in general: Peak levels of circulating GvH clones tracked with early post-transplant HvG declines. Researchers found GvH clones in recipient marrow, and some showed up first in ileum or blood. When patients had graft-donor T cell macrochimerism, their allografts held high graft-versus-host to host-versus-graft clonal ratios.

The CDR3 extends over 14 amino acids. Trimming removed 1 base at V and 4 bases at J, with 10 bases between. Germline V gene data show CDR1 as SGHDN and CDR2 as FVKESK. Specimen: unstimulated CD4+ T cells sorted from spleen or lymph node cells, collected before intestinal transplant. The chain has TRBV14 and TRBJ1-1, with TRBD1 as a possible D gene (5 bases). The TCR originated in a human donor who received an intestinal transplant. CDR3 sequence reads: CASSQGAGGTEAFF. The CDR3 DNA reads TGTGCCAGCAGCCAAGGGGCCGGGGGCACTGAAGCTTTCTTT.